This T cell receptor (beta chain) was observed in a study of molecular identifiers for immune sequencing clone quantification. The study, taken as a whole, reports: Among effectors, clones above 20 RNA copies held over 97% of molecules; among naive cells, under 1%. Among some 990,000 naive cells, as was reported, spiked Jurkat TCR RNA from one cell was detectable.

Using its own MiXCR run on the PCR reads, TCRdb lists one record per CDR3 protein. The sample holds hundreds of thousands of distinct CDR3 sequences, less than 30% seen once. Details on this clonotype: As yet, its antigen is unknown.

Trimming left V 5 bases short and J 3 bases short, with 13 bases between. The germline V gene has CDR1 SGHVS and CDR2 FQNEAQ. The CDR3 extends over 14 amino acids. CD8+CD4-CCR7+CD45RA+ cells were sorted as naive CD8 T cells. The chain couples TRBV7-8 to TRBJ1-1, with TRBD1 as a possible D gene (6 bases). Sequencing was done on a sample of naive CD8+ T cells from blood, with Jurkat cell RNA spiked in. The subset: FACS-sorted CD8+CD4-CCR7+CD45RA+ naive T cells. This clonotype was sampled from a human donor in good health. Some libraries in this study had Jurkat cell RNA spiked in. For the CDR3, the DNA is TGTGCCAGCAGCAAGGGGGGGGACTACACTGAAGCTTTCTTT. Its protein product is CASSKGGDYTEAFF.